Presented here are 31 T cell receptor beta chains from one specimen sequenced in a study of CD8 T cells in Susac syndrome. RNA totalling about 0.5 to 1 ug underwent reverse transcription with random hexamers. TCRdb called the immunoSEQ multiplex PCR reads again in MiXCR, with one record for every CDR3 protein. This sample has about 140,000 distinct CDR3 sequences; roughly 95% occur once, and the top ten carry over 0.09%. Source material: CD4+ T cells from PBMCs. All receptors derive from a human donor with multiple sclerosis.

The chain couples TRBV7-9 to TRBJ1-2, with D possibly TRBD1 on 6 matching bases. V was cut by 5 bases and J by 1 base, with 11 bases left in between. This CDR3 is built from 14 residues. Germline CDR1 SEHNR, CDR2 FQNEAQ (reference sequence). CDR3 loop: CASSAGQYNYGYTF. Written as DNA, the CDR3 is TGTGCCAGCAGCGCCGGACAGTATAACTATGGCTACACCTTC. The variable domain in full, with the rest retrieved from reference TRBV7-9 and TRBJ1-2, is DTGVSQNPRHKITKRGQNVTFRCDPISEHNRLYWYRQTLGQGPEFLTYFQNEAQLEKSRLLSDRFSAERPKGSFSTLEIQRTEQGDSAMYLCASSAGQYNYGYTFGSGTRLTVV.

The chain joins TRBV4-1 to TRBJ2-6; perhaps TRBD2 as D (6 bases). Germline CDR1 is MGHRA and CDR2 is YSYEKL. The V end lost 4 bases, the J end lost 1 base, and 23 bases lay between the germline ends. The CDR3 loop spans 20 amino acids. CDR3 region: CASSPWDWAATQSGANVLTF. The CDR3 DNA sequence: TGCGCCAGCAGCCCTTGGGACTGGGCAGCGACTCAATCTGGGGCCAACGTCCTGACTTTC.

This sequence joins TRBV6-2 or TRBV6-3 and TRBJ2-1, with TRBD1 matching over 10 bases. Germline loops: CDR1 MNHEY, CDR2 SVGEGT. J lost 8 bases, V lost 2 bases, and 9 bases had no gene match. This CDR3 has 16 residues. In DNA form, the CDR3 reads TGTGCCAGCAGTTACGGCGGGACAGGGGTTTTTGATGAGCAGTTCTTC. Translated, it gives CASSYGGTGVFDEQFF.

The chain joins TRBV12-3 or TRBV12-4 to TRBJ1-2, with D possibly matching TRBD1 (5 bases). The CDR3 is made up of 15 amino acids. The ends were cut back, 5 bases at V and 4 bases at J, with 17 bases in the middle. The CDR3 nucleotides read TGTGCCAGCAGTCCGGGGACCTCTCGGACCTATGGCTACACCTTC. It is translated as CASSPGTSRTYGYTF.

The J gene is TRBJ2-7, the V gene TRBV5-6; D not certain. Germline-derived CDR1 and CDR2 are SGHDT and YYEEEE. V was pared by 3 bases and J by 4 bases, with 17 bases between. The CDR3 length is 15 residues. The CDR3 sequence is CASSSLGPAGYEQYF. CDR3 coding DNA: TGTGCCAGCAGCTCCCTAGGTCCCGCTGGGTACGAGCAGTACTTC.

V usage is TRBV5-4 and J usage is TRBJ1-1; D is ambiguous. The CDR3 contains 13 residues. Germline CDR1 SGHNT, CDR2 YYREEE (reference sequence). Trimming took 0 bases from V and 1 from J, leaving 4 bases between them. The CDR3 DNA follows: TGTGCCAGCAGCTTGGCCGGGAACACTGAAGCTTTCTTT. Its translation: CASSLAGNTEAFF.

The genes are TRBV20-1 and TRBJ1-1, with D perhaps matching TRBD1 (5 bases). CDR1 is DFQATT, CDR2 SNEGSKA, per germline (reference sequence). The V gene lost 2 bases and the J gene lost 2 bases, with 12 bases spanning the gap. There are 14 residues in the CDR3. CDR3 nucleotide sequence: TGCAGTGCTAGACGGGACTCCCCCAACACTGAAGCTTTCTTT. Encoded protein: CSARRDSPNTEAFF.

J is TRBJ2-7 and V is TRBV12-3 or TRBV12-4; D may be TRBD1 (6 bases). V was pared by 8 bases and J by 1 base, with 15 bases between. There are 14 residues in the CDR3. Here the CDR3 DNA reads TGTGCCAGCCGTCTCACCACAGGGTCCTACGAGCAGTACTTC. Its protein product is CASRLTTGSYEQYF.

The V and J genes are TRBV20-1 and TRBJ2-3; 10 positions match TRBD2. With 2 bases clipped from V and 2 bases from J, the junction kept 4 bases outside the gene matches. The V gene's germline CDR1 is DFQATT and CDR2 SNEGSKA (reference sequence). The CDR3 has 15 residues. The CDR3 DNA reads TGCAGTGCTAGAACTAGCGGGGTAAACACAGATACGCAGTATTTT. It translates to CSARTSGVNTDTQYF.

This chain links TRBV4-3 with TRBJ2-3, with D uncertain. The ends were cut back, 0 bases at V and 2 bases at J, with 12 bases in the middle. The CDR3 sequence is 16 residues long. CDR1 is LGHNA and CDR2 is YSLEER in the germline V gene. The CDR3 region is CASSQDHEAPTDTQYF. The CDR3 DNA sequence: TGCGCCAGCAGCCAAGATCACGAGGCCCCCACAGATACGCAGTATTTT.

J is TRBJ1-6 and V is TRBV27, with D tentatively TRBD1 (6 bases). Trimming took off 7 bases at V and 8 bases at J, with 18 bases between the two ends. Germline V gene lookup returns CDR1 MNHEY and CDR2 SMNVEV (reference sequence). This CDR3 is 15 amino acids long. The CDR3, as DNA: TGTGCCAGCAAATGGGGGGGCAGCCCGGATTCACCCCTCCACTTT. Its translation: CASKWGGSPDSPLHF.

The rearrangement links TRBV24-1 to TRBJ2-5; no reliable D call. This CDR3 contains 13 residues. Deletions cut 5 bases from V and 4 bases from J, with 10 bases between. Germline lookup yields CDR1 KGHDR and CDR2 SFDVKD. The CDR3: CATSGTVGETQYF. As DNA, the CDR3 is TGTGCCACCAGTGGAACGGTTGGAGAGACCCAGTACTTC.

The chain carries TRBV4-3 and TRBJ2-3; D call uncertain. V was clipped by 1 base and J by 0 bases, with 11 bases between them. This CDR3 has 16 residues. Germline loops: CDR1 LGHNA, CDR2 YSLEER. The CDR3 loop is CASSQVPSISTDTQYF. The CDR3 bases are TGCGCCAGCAGCCAAGTCCCCAGCATAAGCACAGATACGCAGTATTTT.

V gene TRBV20-1 combines with J gene TRBJ2-1; 15 bases match TRBD2. CDR1 is DFQATT, CDR2 SNEGSKA, per germline (reference sequence). V lost 5 bases, J lost 6 bases, and 5 bases stayed unmatched. The CDR3 sequence is 15 residues long. CDR3 residues: CSAPRTSGRANEQFF. In DNA, the CDR3 is TGCAGTGCTCCCCGGACTAGCGGGAGGGCCAATGAGCAGTTCTTC.

CDR3 sequence (DNA): TGTGCCAGCAGTTGGGGAGAATTCGAGTCCCACTACGAGCAGTACTTC. This encodes CASSWGEFESHYEQYF. The V and J genes are TRBV28 and TRBJ2-7, with D maybe TRBD2 (5 bases). Germline V lookup: CDR1 MDHEN, CDR2 SYDVKM. The V gene lost 4 bases and the J gene lost 3 bases, with 19 bases spanning the gap. The CDR3 has 16 amino acids.

This clonotype was seen a handful of times. The chain links TRBV11-2 to TRBJ2-7; a possible D gene is TRBD1 (6 bases). V was trimmed by 4 bases and J by 3 bases, leaving 10 bases between them. Germline lookup yields CDR1 SGHAT and CDR2 FQNNGV. The CDR3 extends over 13 amino acids. The CDR3 region is CASSSWTDYEQYF. In DNA, the CDR3 is TGTGCCAGCAGCTCCTGGACAGACTACGAGCAGTACTTC.

The chain employs TRBV12-3 or TRBV12-4 and TRBJ2-7, with D hard to call. The V end lost 2 bases, the J end lost 4 bases, and 12 bases lay between the germline ends. This CDR3 is 14 amino acids long. The CDR3 DNA sequence: TGTGCCAGCAGTTTATCGGGTAACATTTACGAGCAGTACTTC. Its protein is CASSLSGNIYEQYF.

This sequence joins TRBV27 and TRBJ2-1, with D possibly TRBD1 on 5 matching bases. CDR3 length: 14 amino acids. The germline V and J ends were trimmed by 1 base and 6 bases, with 10 bases remaining between them. From germline, CDR1 is MNHEY and CDR2 SMNVEV (reference sequence). CDR3 sequence reads: CASSLLGRANEQFF. The DNA of the CDR3 is TGTGCCAGCAGTTTATTAGGCAGGGCCAATGAGCAGTTCTTC.

The J gene is TRBJ1-1, the V gene TRBV2; 8 positions agree with TRBD1. The junction had 10 bases not matched to a gene; V was cut back by 3 bases and J by 4 bases. CDR1 is SNHLY and CDR2 is FYNNEI in the germline V gene. The CDR3 runs to 16 residues. The CDR3 loop reads CASSDRPDRVGTEAFF. The CDR3 nucleotides are TGTGCCAGCAGTGACCGTCCGGACAGGGTGGGCACTGAAGCTTTCTTT.

V gene TRBV24-1 combines with J gene TRBJ2-5; the D gene is possibly TRBD2 (5 bases). In germline, CDR1 is KGHDR, CDR2 SFDVKD. The germline V and J ends were trimmed by 9 bases and 2 bases, with 9 bases remaining between them. The CDR3 runs to 12 residues. The CDR3 reads CATPRVQETQYF. The CDR3 DNA is TGTGCCACCCCGCGGGTACAAGAGACCCAGTACTTC.

The chain uses TRBV20-1 and TRBJ2-1; 10 nucleotides match TRBD2. The CDR3 covers 14 residues. Germline-derived CDR1 and CDR2 are DFQATT and SNEGSKA (reference sequence). V shed 8 bases, J shed 5 bases, and the junction held 9 bases outside the gene matches. CDR3 bases: TGCAGTCCTCCAAGTGGACTAGCGGACAATGAGCAGTTCTTC. Translated, it gives CSPPSGLADNEQFF.

J is TRBJ1-1 and V is TRBV30; possibly TRBD1 for D (5 bases). This CDR3 region has 13 residues. The ends were cut back, 5 bases at V and 2 bases at J, with 12 bases in the middle. Germline V gene data show CDR1 as GTSNPN and CDR2 as SVGIG (reference sequence). CDR3 sequence: CAWDAGGNTEAFF. The CDR3 nucleotides are TGTGCCTGGGACGCTGGGGGTAACACTGAAGCTTTCTTT.

The chain links TRBV29-1 to TRBJ2-2; 7 positions agree with TRBD1. V lost 7 bases and J lost 5; bases outside the gene matches: 7. Germline CDR1 SQVTM, CDR2 ANQGSEA. This CDR3 comprises 13 residues. DNA for the CDR3: TGCAGCGGGGGGACAGCCCAAACCGGGGAGCTGTTTTTT. The encoded protein is CSGGTAQTGELFF.

This sequence joins TRBV2 and TRBJ2-7; D is possibly TRBD1 (6 bases). This CDR3 region has 12 residues. Trimming stripped 4 bases from V and 6 bases from J, with 10 bases between. Germline-derived CDR1 and CDR2 are SNHLY and FYNNEI. Written as DNA, the CDR3 is TGTGCCAGCAGTGTACAGGGTGGCGAGCAGTACTTC. This gives the protein CASSVQGGEQYF.

The chain has TRBV20-1 and TRBJ2-5; TRBD1 aligns across 7 bases. The germline CDR1 and CDR2 sequences are DFQATT and SNEGSKA (reference sequence). The CDR3 is 14 residues long. V trimming: 4 bases; J trimming: 3 bases; junction bases outside the gene matches: 8. The CDR3 spells CSATRQGQKETQYF. CDR3 nucleotide sequence: TGCAGTGCTACTAGACAGGGACAGAAAGAGACCCAGTACTTC.

In DNA, the CDR3 is TGCAGTGCTAGAGTCGCGGGTTTGAACACTGAAGCTTTCTTT. This encodes CSARVAGLNTEAFF. The gene calls are TRBV20-1 and TRBJ1-1; D gene ambiguous. The V gene's germline CDR1 is DFQATT and CDR2 SNEGSKA (reference sequence). The V end lost 1 base, the J end lost 0 bases, and 9 bases lay between the germline ends. The CDR3 spans 14 residues.

The gene calls are TRBV20-1 and TRBJ2-4; D is unresolved. Trimming took off 0 bases at V and 0 bases at J, with 9 bases between the two ends. Per the germline V gene, CDR1 is DFQATT and CDR2 is SNEGSKA (reference sequence). The CDR3 has 15 amino acids. CDR3 amino acids: CSARDPVLAKNIQYF. The CDR3 nucleotides read TGCAGTGCTAGAGATCCCGTTCTAGCCAAAAACATTCAGTACTTC.

The chain carries TRBV20-1 and TRBJ1-1; 7 positions match TRBD1. The V gene end was trimmed by 0 bases and the J gene end by 1 base; junction bases not matched to a gene: 14. CDR3 length: 18 residues. In germline, CDR1 is DFQATT, CDR2 SNEGSKA (reference sequence). The CDR3 here is CSAREPPGRGRENTEAFF. In DNA form, the CDR3 reads TGCAGTGCTAGAGAACCCCCGGGGAGGGGGCGGGAGAACACTGAAGCTTTCTTT.

The V call is TRBV20-1, the J call TRBJ1-2, with 8 positions matching TRBD1. The CDR3 spans 14 residues. Unmatched junction bases numbered 10, after V lost 6 bases and J lost 4 bases. The germline V gene has CDR1 DFQATT and CDR2 SNEGSKA (reference sequence). The chain's CDR3 is CSARPGQGPYGYTF. DNA for the CDR3: TGCAGTGCGAGACCCGGACAGGGTCCCTATGGCTACACCTTC.

The chain recombines TRBV30 with TRBJ2-2; D is ambiguous. The CDR3 contains 13 residues. V was pared by 1 base and J by 1 base, with 4 bases between. Germline-derived CDR1 and CDR2 are GTSNPN and SVGIG (reference sequence). For the CDR3, the DNA is TGTGCCTGGAGTGCACAGAACACCGGGGAGCTGTTTTTT. This gives the protein CAWSAQNTGELFF.

Only one count was recorded for this clonotype. The chain carries TRBV20-1 and TRBJ1-1; D gene unclear. CDR3 length: 14 amino acids. The germline gives CDR1 DFQATT, CDR2 SNEGSKA (reference sequence). Deletions cut 4 bases from V and 9 bases from J, with 21 bases between. The CDR3 here is CSATPRTDIPQAFF. CDR3 nucleotides: TGCAGTGCTACACCAAGGACCGACATTCCCCAAGCTTTCTTT.